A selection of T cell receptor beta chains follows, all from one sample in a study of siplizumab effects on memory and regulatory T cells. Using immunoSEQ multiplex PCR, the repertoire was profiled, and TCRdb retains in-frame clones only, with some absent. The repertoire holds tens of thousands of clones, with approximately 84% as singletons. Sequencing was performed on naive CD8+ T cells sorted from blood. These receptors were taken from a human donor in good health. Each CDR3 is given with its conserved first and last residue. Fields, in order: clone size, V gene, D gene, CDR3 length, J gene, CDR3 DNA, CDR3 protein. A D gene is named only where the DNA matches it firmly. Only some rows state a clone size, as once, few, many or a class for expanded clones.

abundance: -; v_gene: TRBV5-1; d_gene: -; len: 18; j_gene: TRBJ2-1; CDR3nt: TGCGCCAGCAGCTTGGCCTATCAGGAGGGGCCTCCCTACAATGAGCAGTTCTTC; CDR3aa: CASSLAYQEGPPYNEQFF
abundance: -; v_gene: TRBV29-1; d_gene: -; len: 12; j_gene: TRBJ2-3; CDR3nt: TGCAGCGTTGAGGGACGGGGTGGCTCGCAGTATTTT; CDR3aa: CSVEGRGGSQYF
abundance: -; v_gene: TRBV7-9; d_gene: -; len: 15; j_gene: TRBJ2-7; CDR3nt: TGTGCCAGCAGCTTGGGGGCCCCTCGGGACTACGAGCAGTACTTC; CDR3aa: CASSLGAPRDYEQYF
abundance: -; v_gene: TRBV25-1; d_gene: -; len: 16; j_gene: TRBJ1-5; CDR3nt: TGTGCCAGCAGTGAGTACGACCTTACAGGTATCACGCCCCAGCATTTT; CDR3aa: CASSEYDLTGITPQHF
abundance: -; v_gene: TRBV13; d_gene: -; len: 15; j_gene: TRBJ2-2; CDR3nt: TGTGCCAGCAGCATCACCCTTATGGGCACCGGGGAGCTGTTTTTT; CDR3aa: CASSITLMGTGELFF
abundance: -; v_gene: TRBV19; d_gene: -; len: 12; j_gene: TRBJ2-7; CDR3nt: TGTGCCAGTAGTCCTCTCTCAGGGGAGCAGTACTTC; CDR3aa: CASSPLSGEQYF
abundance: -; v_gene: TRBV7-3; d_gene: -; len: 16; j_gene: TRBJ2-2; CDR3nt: TGTGCCAGCAGCCTCTTTCCGGGGGGCGACGCCGGGGAGCTGTTTTTT; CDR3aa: CASSLFPGGDAGELFF
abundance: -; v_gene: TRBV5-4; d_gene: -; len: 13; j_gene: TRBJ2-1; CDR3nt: TGTGCCAGCAGCAACTCGGGACCTGGGGGGCAGTTCTTC; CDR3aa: CASSNSGPGGQFF
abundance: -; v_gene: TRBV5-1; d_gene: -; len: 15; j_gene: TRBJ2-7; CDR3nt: TGCGCCAGCAGCCTCCATTATGGGGCCCTGGACGAGCAGTACTTC; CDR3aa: CASSLHYGALDEQYF
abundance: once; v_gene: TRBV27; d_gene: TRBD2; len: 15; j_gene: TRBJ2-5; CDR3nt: TGTGCCAGCAGCCTGACTAGCGGAAAGGGTGAGACCCAGTACTTC; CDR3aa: CASSLTSGKGETQYF
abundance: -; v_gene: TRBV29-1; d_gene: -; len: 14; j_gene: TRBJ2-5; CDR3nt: TGCAGCGTTGACGGAGGGGCTTACCAAGAGACCCAGTACTTC; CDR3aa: CSVDGGAYQETQYF
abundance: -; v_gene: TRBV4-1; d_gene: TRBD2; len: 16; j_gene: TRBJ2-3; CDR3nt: TGCGCCAGCAGCCAAGCAGGCCTAGCGGCCGGGGATACGCAGTATTTT; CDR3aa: CASSQAGLAAGDTQYF
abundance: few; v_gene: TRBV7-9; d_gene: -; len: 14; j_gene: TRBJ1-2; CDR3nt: TGTGCCAGCAGCTTAACGGGAAACAACTATGGCTACACCTTC; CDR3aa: CASSLTGNNYGYTF
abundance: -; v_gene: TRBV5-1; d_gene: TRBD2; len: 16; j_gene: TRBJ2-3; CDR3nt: TGCGCCAGCAGCTTCACCGGCGGGAGTTACTCAGATACGCAGTATTTT; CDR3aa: CASSFTGGSYSDTQYF
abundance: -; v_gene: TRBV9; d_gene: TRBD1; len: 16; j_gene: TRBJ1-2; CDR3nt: TGTGCCAGCAGCGTAGCAGACAGGGGAGGCGCGGCTGGCTACACCTTC; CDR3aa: CASSVADRGGAAGYTF
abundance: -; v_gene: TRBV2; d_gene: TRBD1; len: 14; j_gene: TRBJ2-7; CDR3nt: TGTGCCCAAAGCGGGACAGGGAATTCCTACGAGCAGTACTTC; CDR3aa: CAQSGTGNSYEQYF
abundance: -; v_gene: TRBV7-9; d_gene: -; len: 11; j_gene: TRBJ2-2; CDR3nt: TGTGCCAGCAGCTTACCCGGGGAGCTGTTTTTT; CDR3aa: CASSLPGELFF
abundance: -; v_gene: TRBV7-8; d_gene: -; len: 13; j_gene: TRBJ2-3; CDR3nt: TGTGCCAGCATCCTTACTAGCACAGATACGCAGTATTTT; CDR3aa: CASILTSTDTQYF
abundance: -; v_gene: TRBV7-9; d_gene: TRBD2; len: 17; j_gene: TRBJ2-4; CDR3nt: TGTGCCAGCAGCCCCGATTTAGCGGGGGTGGGCAAAAACATTCAGTACTTC; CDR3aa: CASSPDLAGVGKNIQYF
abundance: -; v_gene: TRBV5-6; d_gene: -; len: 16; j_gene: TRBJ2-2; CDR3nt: TGTGCCAGCAGCTTGGTGCCCTTACCTAACACCGGGGAGCTGTTTTTT; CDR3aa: CASSLVPLPNTGELFF
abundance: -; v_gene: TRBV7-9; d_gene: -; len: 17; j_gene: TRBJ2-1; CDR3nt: TGTGCCAGCAGCCCGCTTAACTCGTACCTCTCCTACAATGAGCAGTTCTTC; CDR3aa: CASSPLNSYLSYNEQFF
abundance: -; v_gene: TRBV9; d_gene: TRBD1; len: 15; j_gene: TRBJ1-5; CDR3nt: TGTGCCAGCAGCGTAGGTGGGACAGGATGGGACTCCCAGCATTTT; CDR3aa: CASSVGGTGWDSQHF
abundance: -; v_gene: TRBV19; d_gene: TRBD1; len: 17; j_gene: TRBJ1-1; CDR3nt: TGTGCCAGTAGCCCGGGACAGGGGTTTTGGTTGAACACTGAAGCTTTCTTT; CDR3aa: CASSPGQGFWLNTEAFF
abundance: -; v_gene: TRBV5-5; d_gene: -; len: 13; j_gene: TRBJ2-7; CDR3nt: TGTGCCAGCAGCGGTGGGACCGGCGGCGAGCAGTACTTC; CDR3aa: CASSGGTGGEQYF
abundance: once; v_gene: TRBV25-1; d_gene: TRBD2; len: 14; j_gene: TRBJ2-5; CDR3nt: TGTGCCAGCAGTGGCCTAGCGGGGGGGGAGACCCAGTACTTC; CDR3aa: CASSGLAGGETQYF
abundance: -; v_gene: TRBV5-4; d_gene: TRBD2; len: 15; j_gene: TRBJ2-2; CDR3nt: TGTGCCAGCAGCCAAAGCGGGGGGTTGGACGGGGAGCTGTTTTTT; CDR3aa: CASSQSGGLDGELFF
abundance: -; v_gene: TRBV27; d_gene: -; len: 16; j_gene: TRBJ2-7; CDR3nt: TGTGCCAGCAGCCAAAAAAAGGGTGGTTCTCCCTACGAGCAGTACTTC; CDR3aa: CASSQKKGGSPYEQYF
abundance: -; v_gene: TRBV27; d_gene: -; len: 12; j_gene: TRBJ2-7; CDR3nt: TGTGCCAGCAGTTCACCAACCTACGAGCAGTACTTC; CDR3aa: CASSSPTYEQYF
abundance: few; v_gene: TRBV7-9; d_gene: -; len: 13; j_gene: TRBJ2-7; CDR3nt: TGTGCCCCGGGAAGGGGTCCCCCCTACGAGCAGTACTTC; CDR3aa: CAPGRGPPYEQYF
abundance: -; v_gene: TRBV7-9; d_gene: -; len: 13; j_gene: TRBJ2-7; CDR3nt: TGTGCCAGCAGCTTTTTGGGGAACCACGAGCAGTACTTC; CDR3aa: CASSFLGNHEQYF
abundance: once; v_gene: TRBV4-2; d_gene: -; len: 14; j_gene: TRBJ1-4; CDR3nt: TGTGCCAGCAGCTCGGGGGAGGATAATGAAAAACTGTTTTTT; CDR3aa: CASSSGEDNEKLFF
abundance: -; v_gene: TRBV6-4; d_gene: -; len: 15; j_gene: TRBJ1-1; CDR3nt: TGTGCCAGCAGTGTGCAGGTCCGCCGAGACACTGAAGCTTTCTTT; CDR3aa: CASSVQVRRDTEAFF
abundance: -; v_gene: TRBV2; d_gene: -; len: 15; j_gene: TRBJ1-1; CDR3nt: TGTGCCAGCAGTGAAGCGGGATCGCCGGTCACTGAAGCTTTCTTT; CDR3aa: CASSEAGSPVTEAFF
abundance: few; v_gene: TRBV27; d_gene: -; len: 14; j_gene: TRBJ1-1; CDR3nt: TGTGCCAGCAGTTTATGGGGGGGTGGGACTGAAGCTTTCTTT; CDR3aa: CASSLWGGGTEAFF
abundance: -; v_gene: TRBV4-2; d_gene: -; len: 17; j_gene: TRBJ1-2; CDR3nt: TGTGCCAGCAGCCAAGATAGAGTAGCCTTTGCCTACTATGGCTACACCTTC; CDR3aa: CASSQDRVAFAYYGYTF
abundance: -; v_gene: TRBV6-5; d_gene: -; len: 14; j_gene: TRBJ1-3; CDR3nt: TGTGCCAGCAGTTACCGGGGAGCTGGAAACACCATATATTTT; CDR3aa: CASSYRGAGNTIYF
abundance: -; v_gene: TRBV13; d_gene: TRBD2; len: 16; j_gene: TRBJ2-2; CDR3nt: TGTGCCAGCAGCTCCAGTAGCGGGAGCGGGCCCGGGGAGCTGTTTTTT; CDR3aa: CASSSSSGSGPGELFF
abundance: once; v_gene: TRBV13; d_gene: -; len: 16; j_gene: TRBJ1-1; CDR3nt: TGTGCCAGCAGACAACCGTTAGGGGTCGGTAATACTGAAGCTTTCTTT; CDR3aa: CASRQPLGVGNTEAFF
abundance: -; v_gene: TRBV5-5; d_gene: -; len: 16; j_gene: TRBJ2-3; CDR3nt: TGTGCCAGCAGCTTGTATACGGACTTACTCACAGATACGCAGTATTTT; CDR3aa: CASSLYTDLLTDTQYF
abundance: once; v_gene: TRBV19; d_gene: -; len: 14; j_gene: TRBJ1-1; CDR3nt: TGTGCCAGTAGTCCGAGCCAAGGGATTCCTGAAGCTTTCTTT; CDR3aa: CASSPSQGIPEAFF
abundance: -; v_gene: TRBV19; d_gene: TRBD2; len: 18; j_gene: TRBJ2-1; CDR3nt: TGTGCCAGTAGTCCCCGACTAGCGGGGGGTAGCTCCTACAATGAGCAGTTCTTC; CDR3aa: CASSPRLAGGSSYNEQFF
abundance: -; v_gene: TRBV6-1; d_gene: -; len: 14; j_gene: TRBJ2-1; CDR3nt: TGTGCCAGCAGTGAAGCCTGGCTAGCCAATGAGCAGTTCTTC; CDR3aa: CASSEAWLANEQFF
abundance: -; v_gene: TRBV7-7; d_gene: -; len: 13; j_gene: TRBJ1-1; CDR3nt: TGTGCCAGCAGCCTGACAGAGAACACTGAAGCTTTCTTT; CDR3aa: CASSLTENTEAFF
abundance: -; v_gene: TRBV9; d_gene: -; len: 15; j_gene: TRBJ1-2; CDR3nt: TGTGCCAGCAGCGTAGGGTCAGGCGTATTCTATGGCTACACCTTC; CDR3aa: CASSVGSGVFYGYTF
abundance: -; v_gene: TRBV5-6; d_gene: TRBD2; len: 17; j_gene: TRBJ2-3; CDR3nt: TGTGCCAGCAGCCCACTAGGTCTAGCGGGAGGGCCAGATACGCAGTATTTT; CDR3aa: CASSPLGLAGGPDTQYF
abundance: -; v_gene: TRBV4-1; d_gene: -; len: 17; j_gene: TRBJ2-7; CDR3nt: TGCGCCAGCAGCCAAGATCAGCAGAGCCCCATCTCCTACGAGCAGTACTTC; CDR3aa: CASSQDQQSPISYEQYF
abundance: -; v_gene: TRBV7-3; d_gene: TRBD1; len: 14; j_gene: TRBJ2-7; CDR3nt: TGTGCCAGCAGCCCGACAGGGGGACCAACGGAGCAGTACTTC; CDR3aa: CASSPTGGPTEQYF
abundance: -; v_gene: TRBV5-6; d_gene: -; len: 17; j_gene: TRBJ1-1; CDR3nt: TGTGCCAGCAGCTTCAATTCTTACAGGGTCATGAACACTGAAGCTTTCTTT; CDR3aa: CASSFNSYRVMNTEAFF
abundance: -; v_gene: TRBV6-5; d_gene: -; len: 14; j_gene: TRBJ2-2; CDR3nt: TGTGCCAGCAGTTTTACTAGTAACACCGGGGAGCTGTTTTTT; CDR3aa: CASSFTSNTGELFF
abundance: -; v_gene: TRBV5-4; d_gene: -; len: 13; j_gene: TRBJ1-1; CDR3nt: TGTGCCAGCAGCTTTGCAATGAACACTGAAGCTTTCTTT; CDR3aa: CASSFAMNTEAFF
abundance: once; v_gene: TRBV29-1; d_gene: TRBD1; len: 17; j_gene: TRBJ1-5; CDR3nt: TGCAGCGTTCGCGGGGGGACAGGGCAACGAGGCAATCAGCCCCAGCATTTT; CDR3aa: CSVRGGTGQRGNQPQHF
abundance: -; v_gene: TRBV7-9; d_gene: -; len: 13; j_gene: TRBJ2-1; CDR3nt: TGTGCCAGCCTCCGGGGGTCCTACAATGAGCAGTTCTTC; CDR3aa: CASLRGSYNEQFF
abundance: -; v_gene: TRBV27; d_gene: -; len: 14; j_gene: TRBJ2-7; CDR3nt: TGTGCCAGCAGTTTGACAATGGGGATCTACGAGCAGTACTTC; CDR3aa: CASSLTMGIYEQYF
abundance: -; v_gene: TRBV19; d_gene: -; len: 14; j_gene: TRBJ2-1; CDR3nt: TGTGCCAGTAGTAGATCCTTCGCCTTTGTTGAGCAGTTCTTC; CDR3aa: CASSRSFAFVEQFF
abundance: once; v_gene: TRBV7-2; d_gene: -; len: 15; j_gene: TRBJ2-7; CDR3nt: TGTGCCAGCAGGGCGAGTCCGGGCAGCTACTACGAGCAGTACTTC; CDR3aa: CASRASPGSYYEQYF
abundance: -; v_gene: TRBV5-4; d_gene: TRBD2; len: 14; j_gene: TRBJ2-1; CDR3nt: TGTGCCAGCAGCTTCCAGGGACTAGCCGATGAGCAGTTCTTC; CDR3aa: CASSFQGLADEQFF
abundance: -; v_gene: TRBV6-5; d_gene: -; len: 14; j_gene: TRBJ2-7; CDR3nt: TGTGCCAGCAGTTACAGGGGCACTTCCTACGAGCAGTACTTC; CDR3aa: CASSYRGTSYEQYF
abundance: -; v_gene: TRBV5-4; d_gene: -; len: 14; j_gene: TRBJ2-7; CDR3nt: TGTGCCAGCAGCTTGCCACAGGCTCTCTACGAGCAGTACTTC; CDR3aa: CASSLPQALYEQYF
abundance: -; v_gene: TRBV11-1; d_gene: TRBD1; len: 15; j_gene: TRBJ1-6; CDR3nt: TGTGCCAGCAGGAGAACAGGGGGCCCCAATTCACCCCTCCACTTT; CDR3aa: CASRRTGGPNSPLHF